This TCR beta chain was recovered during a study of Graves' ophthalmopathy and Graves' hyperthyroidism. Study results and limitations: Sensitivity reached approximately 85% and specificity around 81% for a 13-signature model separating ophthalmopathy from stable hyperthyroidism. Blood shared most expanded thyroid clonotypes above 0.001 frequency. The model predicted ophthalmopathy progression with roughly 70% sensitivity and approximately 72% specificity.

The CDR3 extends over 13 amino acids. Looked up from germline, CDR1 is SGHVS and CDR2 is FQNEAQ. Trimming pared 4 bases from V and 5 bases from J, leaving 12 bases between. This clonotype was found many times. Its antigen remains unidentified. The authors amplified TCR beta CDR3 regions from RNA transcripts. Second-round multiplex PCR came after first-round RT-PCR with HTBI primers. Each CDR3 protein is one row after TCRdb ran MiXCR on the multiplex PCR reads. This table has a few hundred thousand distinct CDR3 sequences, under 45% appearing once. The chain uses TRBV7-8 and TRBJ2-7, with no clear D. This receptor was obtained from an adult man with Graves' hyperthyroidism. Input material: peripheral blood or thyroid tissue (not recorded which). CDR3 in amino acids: CASSWTPTNEQYF. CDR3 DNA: TGTGCCAGCAGCTGGACCCCTACTAACGAGCAGTACTTC.